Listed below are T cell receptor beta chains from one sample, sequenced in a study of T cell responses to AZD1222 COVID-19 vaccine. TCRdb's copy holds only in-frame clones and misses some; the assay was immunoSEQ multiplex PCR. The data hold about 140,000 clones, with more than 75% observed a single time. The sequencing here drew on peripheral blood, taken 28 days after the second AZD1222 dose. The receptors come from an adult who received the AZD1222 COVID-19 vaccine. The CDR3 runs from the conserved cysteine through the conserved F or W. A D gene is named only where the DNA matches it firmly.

CASSLWVDGELFF | - | TRBJ2-2 | TRBV28
CASSSGSGNTEAFF | - | TRBJ1-1 | TRBV7-2
CASSQDSPSGGRNIQYF | TRBD2 | TRBJ2-4 | TRBV3-1/TRBV3-2
CASSLGDRDLNEQFF | TRBD1 | TRBJ2-1 | TRBV5-1
CASSLGTGFQETQYF | TRBD1 | TRBJ2-5 | TRBV11-2
CSVDGTSTGNEQFF | TRBD2 | TRBJ2-1 | TRBV29-1
CASSQNLGREAFF | - | TRBJ1-1 | TRBV4-2
CASSVGGVTNEQFF | TRBD2 | TRBJ2-1 | TRBV11-3
CASSFPRQGGGYEQYF | - | TRBJ2-7 | TRBV28
CASSPPTSF | - | TRBJ1-2 | TRBV28
CASSQDLASFYGYTF | - | TRBJ1-2 | TRBV4-2
CASSQDRSGGTSNYGYTF | - | TRBJ1-2 | TRBV4-1
CASSLRGDSIQETQYF | - | TRBJ2-5 | TRBV5-6
CASSLDRHYEQYF | - | TRBJ2-7 | TRBV7-2
CASSLNGREENTIYF | - | TRBJ1-3 | TRBV5-4
CASSRTGGNTIYF | - | TRBJ1-3 | TRBV12-3/TRBV12-4
CASSPLAGEQETQYF | - | TRBJ2-5 | TRBV18
CASSERGNTIYF | - | TRBJ1-3 | TRBV2
CASSLGTGGYTF | TRBD1 | TRBJ1-2 | TRBV7-8
CASSLSSGTYNEQFF | TRBD2 | TRBJ2-1 | TRBV5-8
CASSIEASGYEQYF | TRBD2 | TRBJ2-7 | TRBV19
CASSYKQGSGANVLTF | TRBD1 | TRBJ2-6 | TRBV14
CASSSSTGNYGYTF | - | TRBJ1-2 | TRBV28
CASSLGGTGAAYEQYF | - | TRBJ2-7 | TRBV11-2
CASAHSGANVLTF | - | TRBJ2-6 | TRBV12-5
CAWDTISGNTIYF | - | TRBJ1-3 | TRBV30
CASSGLGGTDTQYF | TRBD2 | TRBJ2-3 | TRBV18
CASTGGAGSYNEQFF | - | TRBJ2-1 | TRBV6-5
CASSSRSDGGYTF | - | TRBJ1-2 | TRBV7-2
CASSADGSSYEQYF | - | TRBJ2-7 | TRBV6-5
CASSLDPRDIKAEAFF | - | TRBJ1-1 | TRBV5-4
CASRRGQSETDTQYF | - | TRBJ2-3 | TRBV10-1
CASSLNGAGELFF | - | TRBJ2-2 | TRBV7-3
CASRRQGANTEAFF | TRBD1 | TRBJ1-1 | TRBV28
CASSKRDSDRYQETQYF | TRBD2 | TRBJ2-5 | TRBV9
CASSLAGGGWNEQFF | TRBD1 | TRBJ2-1 | TRBV7-7
CASSNPVGPRSYEQYF | - | TRBJ2-7 | TRBV21-1
CASSMTSEETQYF | TRBD2 | TRBJ2-5 | TRBV19
CASSQPMPRMGVYGYTF | - | TRBJ1-2 | TRBV4-1
CASSQSGQVNTEAFF | TRBD1 | TRBJ1-1 | TRBV4-3
CASSSGTVIYEQYF | - | TRBJ2-7 | TRBV5-1
CASSPWTAATNEKLFF | - | TRBJ1-4 | TRBV6-6
CASSKDLRTVSGNTIYF | - | TRBJ1-3 | TRBV21-1
CAWRGTGGSGELFF | TRBD1 | TRBJ2-2 | TRBV30
CASRQTSGLTQYF | - | TRBJ2-5 | TRBV6-5
CATSLRLADSPQLAKNIQYF | - | TRBJ2-4 | TRBV15
CASSEDRASYGYTF | TRBD1 | TRBJ1-2 | TRBV2
CASEGQDARSTDTQYF | TRBD1 | TRBJ2-3 | TRBV28
CASSLQGYYGYTF | - | TRBJ1-2 | TRBV27